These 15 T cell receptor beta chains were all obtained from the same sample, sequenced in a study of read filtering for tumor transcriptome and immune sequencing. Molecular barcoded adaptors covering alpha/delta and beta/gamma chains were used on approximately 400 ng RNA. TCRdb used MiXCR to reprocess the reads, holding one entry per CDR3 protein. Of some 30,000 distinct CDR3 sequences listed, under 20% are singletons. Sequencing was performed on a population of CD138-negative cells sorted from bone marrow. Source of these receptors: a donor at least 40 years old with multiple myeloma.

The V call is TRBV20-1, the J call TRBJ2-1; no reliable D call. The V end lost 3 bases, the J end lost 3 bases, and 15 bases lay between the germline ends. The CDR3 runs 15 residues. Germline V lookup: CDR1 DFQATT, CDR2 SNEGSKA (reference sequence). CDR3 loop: CSARSPRLDYNEQFF. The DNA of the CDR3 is TGCAGTGCTAGGAGCCCGAGGCTCGACTACAATGAGCAGTTCTTC.

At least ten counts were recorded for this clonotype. The CDR3 bases are TGTGCCAGCAGTTTATCGTCCGGGTCCCAGCGGGGGTTAATCACAGATACGCAGTATTTT. This translates into CASSLSSGSQRGLITDTQYF. This rearrangement joins TRBV27 to TRBJ2-3, with 8 nucleotides matching TRBD2. Trimming cost V 0 bases and J 2 bases; bases outside gene matches: 16. The CDR3 runs to 20 residues. The germline CDR1 and CDR2 sequences are MNHEY and SMNVEV (reference sequence).

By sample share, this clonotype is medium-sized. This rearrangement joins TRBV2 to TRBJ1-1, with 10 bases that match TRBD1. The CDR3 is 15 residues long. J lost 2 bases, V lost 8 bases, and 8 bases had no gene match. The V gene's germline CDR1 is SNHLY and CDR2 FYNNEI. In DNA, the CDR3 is TGTGCCAGCCGGGACAGGGGATTGGAAAACACTGAAGCTTTCTTT. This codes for CASRDRGLENTEAFF.

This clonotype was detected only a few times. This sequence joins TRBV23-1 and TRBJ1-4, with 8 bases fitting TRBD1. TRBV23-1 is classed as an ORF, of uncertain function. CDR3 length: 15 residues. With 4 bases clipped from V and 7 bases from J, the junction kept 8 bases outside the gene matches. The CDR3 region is CASSPTTGAAEKLFF. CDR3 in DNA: TGCGCCAGCAGTCCCACGACAGGGGCGGCTGAAAAACTGTTTTTT.

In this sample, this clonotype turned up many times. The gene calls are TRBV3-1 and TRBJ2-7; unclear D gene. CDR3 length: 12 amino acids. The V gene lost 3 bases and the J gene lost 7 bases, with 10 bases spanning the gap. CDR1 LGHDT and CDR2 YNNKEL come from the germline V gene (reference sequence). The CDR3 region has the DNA TGTGCCAGCAGCCACCACGGTGAAGAGCAGTACTTC. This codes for CASSHHGEEQYF.

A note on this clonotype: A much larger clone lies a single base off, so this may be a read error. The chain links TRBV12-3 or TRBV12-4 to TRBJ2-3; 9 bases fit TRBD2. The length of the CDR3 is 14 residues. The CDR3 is CVSQELAGTGTQYF. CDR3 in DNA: TGTGTCTCCCAGGAGCTAGCGGGAACAGGTACGCAGTATTTT.

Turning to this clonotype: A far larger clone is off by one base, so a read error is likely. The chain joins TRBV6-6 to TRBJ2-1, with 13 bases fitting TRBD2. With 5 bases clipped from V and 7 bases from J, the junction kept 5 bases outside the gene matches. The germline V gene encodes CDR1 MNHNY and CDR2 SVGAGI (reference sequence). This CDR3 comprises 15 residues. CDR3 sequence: CASSKLAGGHNEQFF. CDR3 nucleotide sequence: TGTGCCAGCAGTAAACTAGCGGGAGGGCATAATGAGCAGTTCTTC.

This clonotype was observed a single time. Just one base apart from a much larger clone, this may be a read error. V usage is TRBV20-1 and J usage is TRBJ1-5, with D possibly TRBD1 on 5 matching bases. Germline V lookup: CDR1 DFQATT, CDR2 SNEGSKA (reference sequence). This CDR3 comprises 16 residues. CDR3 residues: CRASFLREASNQPQHF. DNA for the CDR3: TGCAGAGCTAGTTTTCTCAGGGAGGCGAGCAATCAGCCCCAGCATTTT.

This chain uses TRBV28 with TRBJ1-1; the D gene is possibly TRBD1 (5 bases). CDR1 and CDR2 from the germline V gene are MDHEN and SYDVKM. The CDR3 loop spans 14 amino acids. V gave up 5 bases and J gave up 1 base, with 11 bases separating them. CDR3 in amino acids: CASSRDGPNTEAFF. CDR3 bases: TGTGCCAGCAGTCGGGACGGCCCGAACACTGAAGCTTTCTTT.

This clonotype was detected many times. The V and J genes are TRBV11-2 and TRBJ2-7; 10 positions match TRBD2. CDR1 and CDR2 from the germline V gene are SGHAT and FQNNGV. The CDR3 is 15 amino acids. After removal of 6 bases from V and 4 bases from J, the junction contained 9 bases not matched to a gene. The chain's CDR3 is CASRPPGLALYEQYF. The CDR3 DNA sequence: TGTGCCAGCAGACCACCGGGACTAGCGTTGTACGAGCAGTACTTC.

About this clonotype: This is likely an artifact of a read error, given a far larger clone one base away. The CDR3 protein is CASSRLAGGPNEQFF. The CDR3 nucleotides are TGTGCCAGCAGTAGACTAGCGGGAGGGCCTAATGAGCAGTTCTTC. V is TRBV6-8 and J is TRBJ2-1, with 14 bases fitting TRBD2. The CDR3 has 15 residues. With 5 bases clipped from V and 7 bases from J, the junction kept 4 bases outside the gene matches. Per the germline V gene, CDR1 is MNHGY and CDR2 is SAAAGT.

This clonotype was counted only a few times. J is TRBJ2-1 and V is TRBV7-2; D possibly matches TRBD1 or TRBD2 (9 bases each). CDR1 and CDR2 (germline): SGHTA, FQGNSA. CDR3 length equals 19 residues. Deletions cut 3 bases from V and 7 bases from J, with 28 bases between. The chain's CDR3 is CASSFLGQGWIAGDNEQFF. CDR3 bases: TGTGCCAGCAGCTTTCTGGGACAGGGCTGGATAGCGGGGGATAATGAGCAGTTCTTC.

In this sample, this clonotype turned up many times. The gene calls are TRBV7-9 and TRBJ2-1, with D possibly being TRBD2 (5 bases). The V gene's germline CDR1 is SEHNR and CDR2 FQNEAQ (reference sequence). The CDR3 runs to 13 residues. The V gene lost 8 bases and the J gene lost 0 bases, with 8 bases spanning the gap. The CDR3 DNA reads TGTGCCAGCCGCCGGGGCTCCTACAATGAGCAGTTCTTC. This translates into CASRRGSYNEQFF. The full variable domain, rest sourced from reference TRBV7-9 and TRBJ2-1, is DTGVSQNPRHKITKRGQNVTFRCDPISEHNRLYWYRQTLGQGPEFLTYFQNEAQLEKSRLLSDRFSAERPKGSFSTLEIQRTEQGDSAMYLCASRRGSYNEQFFGPGTRLTVL.

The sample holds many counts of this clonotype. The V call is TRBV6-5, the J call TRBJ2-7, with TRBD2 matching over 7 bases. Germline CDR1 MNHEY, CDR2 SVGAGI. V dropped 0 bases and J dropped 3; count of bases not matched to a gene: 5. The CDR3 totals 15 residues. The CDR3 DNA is TGTGCCAGCAGTTACTCGAGGGAGGGAAACTACGAGCAGTACTTC. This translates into CASSYSREGNYEQYF.

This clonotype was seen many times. The CDR3 DNA sequence: TGTGCCAGCAGTTCCGGGACAGGGACGTACGAGCAGTACTTC. It codes for CASSSGTGTYEQYF. The chain is built from TRBV6-2 or TRBV6-3 and TRBJ2-7, with 9 positions matching TRBD1. This CDR3 has 14 residues. Losses at the gene ends were 4 bases for V and 4 bases for J; bases not matched to a gene: 5. From germline, CDR1 is MNHEY and CDR2 SVGEGT.